Shown below are 13 T cell receptor beta chains from a single sample sequenced in a study of cytotoxic CD8 clonotypes in ibrutinib-treated CLL. Data came from immunoSEQ multiplex PCR; TCRdb stores just in-frame clones and leaves some out. The table shows a few hundred thousand clones, with roughly 74% occurring only once. This specimen consisted of PBMCs, obtained after 24 months of ibrutinib treatment. These receptors were taken from a human donor with chronic lymphocytic leukemia.

V is TRBV18 and J is TRBJ2-1, with D unresolved. CDR3 size: 11 residues. The V end lost 4 bases, the J end lost 8 bases, and 6 bases lay between the germline ends. From germline, CDR1 is KGHSH and CDR2 LQKENI. The CDR3 here is CASSQFDEQFF. CDR3 coding DNA: TGTGCCAGCTCACAGTTCGATGAGCAGTTCTTC.

This sequence joins TRBV5-1 and TRBJ1-4; perhaps TRBD1 as D (5 bases). CDR3 length: 15 residues. Germline CDR1 SGHRS, CDR2 YFSETQ. Trimming left V 4 bases short and J 8 bases short, with 18 bases between. This chain's CDR3 is CASSATGTPGEKLFF. The CDR3 DNA reads as TGCGCCAGCAGCGCTACCGGGACTCCAGGGGAAAAACTGTTTTTT.

This chain joins TRBV19 and TRBJ1-2; D is perhaps TRBD1 (6 bases). CDR3 length: 12 residues. In germline, CDR1 is LNHDA, CDR2 SQIVND (reference sequence). Trimming cost V 10 bases and J 6 bases, with 15 bases left between them. The CDR3 reads CATQDRYNGYTF. In DNA form, the CDR3 reads TGTGCCACCCAGGACAGATACAATGGCTACACCTTC.

The chain combines TRBV4-2 with TRBJ1-5; D remains ambiguous. From germline, CDR1 is LGHNA and CDR2 YNFKEQ. CDR3 size: 15 residues. V lost 2 bases, J lost 0 bases, and 8 bases lay in between. DNA of the CDR3: TGTGCCAGCAGCCAAACGCTCTATAGCAATCAGCCCCAGCATTTT. Translation gives CASSQTLYSNQPQHF.

The V gene is TRBV18, the J gene TRBJ1-1; D is undetermined. The V and J ends lost 3 bases and 0 bases respectively, with 8 bases between them. Germline V CDR1 and CDR2: KGHSH, LQKENI. This CDR3 comprises 14 residues. The CDR3 DNA follows: TGTGCCAGCTCACCCCGAAATGTGAACACTGAAGCTTTCTTT. This gives the protein CASSPRNVNTEAFF. The entire variable domain, with the rest obtained from reference TRBV18 and TRBJ1-1, is as follows: NAGVMQNPRHLVRRRGQEARLRCSPMKGHSHVYWYRQLPEEGLKFMVYLQKENIIDESGMPKERFSAEFPKEGPSILRIQQVVRGDSAAYFCASSPRNVNTEAFFGQGTRLTVV.

The chain employs TRBV9 and TRBJ1-4, with TRBD1 matching 8 bases. CDR1 is SGDLS, CDR2 YYNGEE, per germline. The length of the CDR3 is 16 residues. The J segment lost 8 bases and the V segment lost 4 bases, leaving 13 bases of the junction unmatched. CDR3 nucleotides: TGTGCCAGCAGCCCCCGCCTCGGGACAGGTGGCGAAAAACTGTTTTTT. This codes for CASSPRLGTGGEKLFF. The full variable domain, completed using reference TRBV9 and TRBJ1-4, is DSGVTQTPKHLITATGQRVTLRCSPRSGDLSVYWYQQSLDQGLQFLIQYYNGEERAKGNILERFSAQQFPDLHSELNLSSLELGDSALYFCASSPRLGTGGEKLFFGSGTQLSVL.

The chain combines TRBV10-2 with TRBJ2-1, with 7 bases aligning to TRBD2. The CDR3 has 16 amino acids. The germline gives CDR1 WSHSY, CDR2 SAAADI. V dropped 2 bases and J dropped 3; count of bases not matched to a gene: 7. The CDR3 reads CASSETRDYLYNEQFF. CDR3 nucleotide sequence: TGCGCCAGCAGTGAGACCAGGGACTACCTCTACAATGAGCAGTTCTTC.

The chain has TRBV29-1 and TRBJ2-7, with D uncertain. Per the germline V gene, CDR1 is SQVTM and CDR2 is ANQGSEA. Trimming left V 5 bases short and J 0 bases short, with 17 bases between. There are 15 residues in the CDR3. CDR3 residues: CSVRAEVDPSYEQYF. As DNA, the CDR3 is TGCAGCGTTCGGGCCGAGGTCGATCCCTCCTACGAGCAGTACTTC.

The V call is TRBV29-1, the J call TRBJ2-3; D ambiguous. Trimming stripped 1 base from V and 5 bases from J, with 19 bases between. CDR3 length equals 16 residues. CDR1 and CDR2 (germline): SQVTM, ANQGSEA. CDR3 residues: CSVEGVPADGGDTQYF. CDR3 in DNA: TGCAGCGTTGAAGGGGTACCAGCAGACGGTGGAGATACGCAGTATTTT.

The chain joins TRBV25-1 to TRBJ2-3; tentatively, D is TRBD1 (6 bases). The V end lost 8 bases, the J end lost 7 bases, and 10 bases lay between the germline ends. The CDR3 loop spans 11 amino acids. Germline lookup yields CDR1 MGHDK and CDR2 SYGVNS. CDR3 coding DNA: TGTGCCAGCGTAAGGGGGAATACGCAGTATTTT. It encodes CASVRGNTQYF.

This clone was observed a single time. The chain uses TRBV29-1 and TRBJ1-1, with a tentative D call TRBD1 (6 bases). Germline CDR1 and CDR2: SQVTM and ANQGSEA. The CDR3 covers 12 residues. V was shortened by 7 bases and J by 0 bases, with 9 bases between the two germline ends. The DNA for the CDR3 is TGCAGCGCTGGACAGATGAACACTGAAGCTTTCTTT. This sequence encodes CSAGQMNTEAFF.

The V and J genes are TRBV12-5 and TRBJ1-2, with D unclear. V was clipped by 3 bases and J by 7 bases, with 9 bases between them. This CDR3 is 12 amino acids long. Germline V gene data show CDR1 as LGHNT and CDR2 as FRNRAP. CDR3 loop: CASGFLGRGYTF. The CDR3 DNA reads TGTGCTAGTGGTTTTTTAGGTCGTGGCTACACCTTC.

This clone was recorded a few times. At one end, the junction sequence differs from germline, possibly due to a read error. The chain joins TRBV27 to TRBJ2-2; 8 positions match TRBD2. Germline V gives CDR1 MNHEY, CDR2 SMNVEV (reference sequence). The CDR3 length is 13 residues. The CDR3 spells CASNLAGTGELFF. CDR3 coding DNA: TGTGCCAGCAATTTAGCGGGAACCGGGGAGCTGTTTTTT.